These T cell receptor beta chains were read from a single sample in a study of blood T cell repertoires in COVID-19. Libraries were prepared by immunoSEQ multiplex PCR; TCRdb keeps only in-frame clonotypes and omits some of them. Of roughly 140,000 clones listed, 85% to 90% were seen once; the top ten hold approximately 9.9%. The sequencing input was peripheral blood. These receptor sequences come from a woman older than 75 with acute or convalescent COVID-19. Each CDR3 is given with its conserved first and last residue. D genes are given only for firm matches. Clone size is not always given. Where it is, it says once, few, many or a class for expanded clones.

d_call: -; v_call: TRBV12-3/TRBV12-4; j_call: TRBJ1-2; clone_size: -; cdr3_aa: CASSTYRQDSPTF; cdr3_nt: TGTGCCAGCAGTACGTACCGACAGGACTCCCCCACCTTC
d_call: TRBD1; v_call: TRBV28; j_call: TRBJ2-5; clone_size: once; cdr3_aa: CASSLAGSGQGETQYF; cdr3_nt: TGTGCCAGCAGTTTGGCTGGGTCAGGACAGGGAGAGACCCAGTACTTC
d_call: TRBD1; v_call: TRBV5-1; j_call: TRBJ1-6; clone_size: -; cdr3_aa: CASSFLGQGNSPLHF; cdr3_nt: TGCGCCAGCAGCTTCCTAGGACAGGGGAATTCACCCCTCCACTTT
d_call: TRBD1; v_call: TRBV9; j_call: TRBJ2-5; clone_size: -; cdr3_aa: CASSPSPTGGPETQYF; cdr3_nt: TGTGCCAGCAGCCCCTCTCCGACAGGGGGACCGGAGACCCAGTACTTC
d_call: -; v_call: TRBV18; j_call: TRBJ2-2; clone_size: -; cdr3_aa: CASSPKSTGELFF; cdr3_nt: TGTGCCAGCTCACCAAAGAGTACCGGGGAGCTGTTTTTT
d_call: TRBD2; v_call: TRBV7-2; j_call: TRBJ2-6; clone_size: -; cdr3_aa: CASSGGLAGAGANVLTF; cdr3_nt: TGTGCCAGCAGCGGCGGACTAGCGGGGGCTGGGGCCAACGTCCTGACTTTC
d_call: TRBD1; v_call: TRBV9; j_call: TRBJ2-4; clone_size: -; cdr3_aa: CASSSGTGYAF; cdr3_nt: TGTGCCAGCAGCTCTGGGACAGGGTATGCCTTC
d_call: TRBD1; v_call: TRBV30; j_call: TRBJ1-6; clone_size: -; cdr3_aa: CAWRTGQGNSPLHF; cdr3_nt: TGTGCCTGGAGGACCGGACAGGGTAATTCACCCCTCCACTTT
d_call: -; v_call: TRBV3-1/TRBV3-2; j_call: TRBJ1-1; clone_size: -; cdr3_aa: CASSHLDREAFF; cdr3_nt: TGTGCCAGCAGCCACCTAGACAGAGAAGCTTTCTTT
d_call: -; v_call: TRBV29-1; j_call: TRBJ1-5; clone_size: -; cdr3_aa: CSVVYDPGQPQHF; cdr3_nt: TGCAGCGTTGTGTATGATCCAGGTCAGCCCCAGCATTTT
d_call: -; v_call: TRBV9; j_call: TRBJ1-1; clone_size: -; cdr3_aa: CASSVNSRGNTEAFF; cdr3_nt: TGTGCCAGCAGCGTAAATAGCAGGGGGAACACTGAAGCTTTCTTT
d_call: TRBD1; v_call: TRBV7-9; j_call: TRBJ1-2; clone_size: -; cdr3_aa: CASSLAPGGSGSGYGYTF; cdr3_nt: TGTGCCAGCAGCTTAGCACCAGGGGGCAGTGGATCCGGTTATGGCTACACCTTC
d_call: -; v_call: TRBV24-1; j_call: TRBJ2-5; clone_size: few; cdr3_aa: CATSDPARGGETQYF; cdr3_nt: TGTGCCACCAGTGACCCCGCCAGGGGTGGTGAGACCCAGTACTTC
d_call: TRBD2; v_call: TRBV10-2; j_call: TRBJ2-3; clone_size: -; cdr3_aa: CASRSGIYTDTQYF; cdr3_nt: TGCGCCAGCAGGAGCGGGATTTACACAGATACGCAGTATTTT
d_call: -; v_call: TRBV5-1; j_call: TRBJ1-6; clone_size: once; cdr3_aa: CASSLIRDNSPLHF; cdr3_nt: TGCGCCAGCAGCTTGATCAGGGATAATTCACCCCTCCACTTT
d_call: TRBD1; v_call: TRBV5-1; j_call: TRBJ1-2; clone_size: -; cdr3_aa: CASSLLGQSNYGYTF; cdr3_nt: TGCGCCAGCAGCTTGTTGGGACAGTCTAACTATGGCTACACCTTC
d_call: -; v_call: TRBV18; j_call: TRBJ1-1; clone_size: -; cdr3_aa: CASSPGPHTEAFF; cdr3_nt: TGTGCCAGCTCACCAGGCCCCCACACTGAAGCTTTCTTT
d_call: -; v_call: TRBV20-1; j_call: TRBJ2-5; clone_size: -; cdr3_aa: CSASGRFMKTQYF; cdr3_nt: TGCAGTGCTAGTGGGCGGTTTATGAAGACCCAGTACTTC
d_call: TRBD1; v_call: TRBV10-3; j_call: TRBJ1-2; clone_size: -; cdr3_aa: CATSGQENYGYTF; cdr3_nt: TGTGCCACGTCGGGACAGGAAAACTATGGCTACACCTTC
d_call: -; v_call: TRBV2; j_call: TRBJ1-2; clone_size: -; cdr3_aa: CASSERGGEIPGGYTF; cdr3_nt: TGTGCCAGCAGTGAGCGGGGTGGTGAAATTCCAGGGGGCTACACCTTC
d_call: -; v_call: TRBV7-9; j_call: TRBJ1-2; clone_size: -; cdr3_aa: CASSLLQNNGYTF; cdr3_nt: TGTGCCAGCAGCTTATTACAGAATAATGGCTACACCTTC
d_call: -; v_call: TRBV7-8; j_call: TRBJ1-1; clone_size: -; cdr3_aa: CASSLVQAPNTEAFF; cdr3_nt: TGTGCCAGCAGCTTAGTTCAGGCTCCGAACACTGAAGCTTTCTTT
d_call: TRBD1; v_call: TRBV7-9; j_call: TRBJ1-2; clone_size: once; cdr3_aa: CASSLRQGNGYTF; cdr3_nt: TGTGCCAGCAGCTTACGACAGGGGAATGGCTACACCTTC
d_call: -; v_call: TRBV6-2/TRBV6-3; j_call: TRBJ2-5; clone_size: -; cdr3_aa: CASSKMAGTQYF; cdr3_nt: TGTGCCAGCAGTAAAATGGCGGGGACCCAGTACTTC
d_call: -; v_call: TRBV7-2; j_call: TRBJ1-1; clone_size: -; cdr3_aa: CASSTKRGVSAFF; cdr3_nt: TGTGCCAGCAGCACAAAGCGGGGGGTTTCAGCTTTCTTT
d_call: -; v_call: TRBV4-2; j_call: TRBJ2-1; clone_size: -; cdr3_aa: CASSQPGGIYNEQFF; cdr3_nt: TGTGCCAGCAGCCAACCAGGGGGGATCTACAATGAGCAGTTCTTC
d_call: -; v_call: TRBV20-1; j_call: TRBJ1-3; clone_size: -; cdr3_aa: CSASDSGRVGNTIYF; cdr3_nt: TGCAGTGCTAGTGACTCGGGCAGGGTCGGAAACACCATATATTTT
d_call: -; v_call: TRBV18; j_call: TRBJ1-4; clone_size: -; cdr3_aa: CASSPGQAESNEKLFF; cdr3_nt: TGTGCCAGCTCACCGGGTCAGGCAGAGTCCAATGAAAAACTGTTTTTT
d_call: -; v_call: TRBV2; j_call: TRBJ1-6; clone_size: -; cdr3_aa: CASKERQGNSPLHF; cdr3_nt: TGTGCCAGCAAAGAGAGGCAGGGGAATTCACCCCTCCACTTT
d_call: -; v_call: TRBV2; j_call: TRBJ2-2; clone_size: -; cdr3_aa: CASSTTRETGELFF; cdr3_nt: TGTGCCAGCAGTACGACCCGGGAAACCGGGGAGCTGTTTTTT
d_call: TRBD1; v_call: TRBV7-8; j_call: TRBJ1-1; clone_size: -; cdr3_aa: CASSLGRGPNTEAFF; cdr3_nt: TGTGCCAGCAGCCTAGGAAGGGGGCCCAACACTGAAGCTTTCTTT
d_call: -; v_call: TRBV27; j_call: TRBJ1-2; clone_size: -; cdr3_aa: CASSPRTAEGYTF; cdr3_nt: TGTGCCAGCAGTCCCAGGACAGCAGAAGGCTACACCTTC
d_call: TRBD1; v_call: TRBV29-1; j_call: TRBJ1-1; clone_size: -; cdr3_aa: CSVDGTGGTEAFF; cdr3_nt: TGCAGCGTCGACGGGACAGGGGGCACTGAAGCTTTCTTT
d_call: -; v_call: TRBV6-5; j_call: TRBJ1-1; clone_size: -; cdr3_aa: CASRTRQVRNTEAFF; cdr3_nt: TGTGCCAGCAGGACCCGACAGGTCCGGAACACTGAAGCTTTCTTT
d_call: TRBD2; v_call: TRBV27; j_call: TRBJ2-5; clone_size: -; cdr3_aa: CASSLLTSGGQETQYF; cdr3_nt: TGTGCCAGCAGTTTATTGACTAGCGGGGGCCAAGAGACCCAGTACTTC
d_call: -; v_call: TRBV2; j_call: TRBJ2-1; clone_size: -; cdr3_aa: CASTPRRDGTYNEQFF; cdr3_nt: TGTGCCAGCACTCCTAGGAGGGACGGCACCTACAATGAGCAGTTCTTC
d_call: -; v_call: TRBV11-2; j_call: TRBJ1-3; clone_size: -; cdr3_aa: CASSGYLQGPGNTIYF; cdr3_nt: TGTGCCAGCAGCGGTTACCTACAGGGTCCTGGAAACACCATATATTTT
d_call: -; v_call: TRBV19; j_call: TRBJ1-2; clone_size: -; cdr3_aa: CASSIDFRGNYGYTF; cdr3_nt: TGTGCCAGTAGTATAGATTTCAGGGGTAACTATGGCTACACCTTC
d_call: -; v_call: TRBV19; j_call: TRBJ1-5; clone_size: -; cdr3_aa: CASSMQGGNQPQHF; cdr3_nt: TGTGCCAGTAGTATGCAGGGAGGTAATCAGCCCCAGCATTTT
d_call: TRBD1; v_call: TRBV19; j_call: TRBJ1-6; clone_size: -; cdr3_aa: CASSIQGAVNSPLHF; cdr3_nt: TGTGCCAGTAGTATTCAGGGGGCAGTTAATTCACCCCTCCACTTT
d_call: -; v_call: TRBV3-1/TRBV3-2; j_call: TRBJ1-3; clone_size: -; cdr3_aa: CASSQDSGGGNTIYF; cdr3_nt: TGTGCCAGCAGCCAAGATAGCGGTGGTGGAAACACCATATATTTT
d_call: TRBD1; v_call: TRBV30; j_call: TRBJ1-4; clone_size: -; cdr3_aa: CAWSVLGQAFNEKLFF; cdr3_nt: TGTGCCTGGAGTGTACTAGGACAGGCCTTTAATGAAAAACTGTTTTTT
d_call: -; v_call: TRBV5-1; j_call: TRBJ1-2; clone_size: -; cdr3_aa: CASSMGARVDYGYTF; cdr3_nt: TGCGCCAGCAGCATGGGGGCCAGGGTGGACTATGGCTACACCTTC
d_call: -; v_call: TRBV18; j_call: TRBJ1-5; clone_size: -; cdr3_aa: CASSLLQGSNQPQHF; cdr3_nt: TGTGCCAGCTCCCTATTACAGGGAAGCAATCAGCCCCAGCATTTT
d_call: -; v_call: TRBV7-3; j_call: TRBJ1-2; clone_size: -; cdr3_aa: CASSQTGNYGYTF; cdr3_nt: TGTGCCAGCAGCCAGACAGGAAACTATGGCTACACCTTC
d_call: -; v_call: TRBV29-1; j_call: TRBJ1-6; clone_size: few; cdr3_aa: CSVRTDWNSPLHF; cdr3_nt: TGCAGCGTCAGGACAGATTGGAATTCACCCCTCCACTTT
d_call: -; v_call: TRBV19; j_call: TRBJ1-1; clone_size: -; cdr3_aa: CASISFDRWNTEAFF; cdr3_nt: TGTGCCAGTATCAGCTTCGACAGGTGGAACACTGAAGCTTTCTTT